The 26 T cell receptor beta chains presented below share a single source sample, sequenced in a study of beta chain features in type 1 diabetes. Antigens for these TCRs are unknown. Investigators reverse transcribed all isolated RNA, so they sequenced expressed TCRB transcripts. Only in-frame clones appear in the TCRdb table, and some are missing; sequencing was by immunoSEQ multiplex PCR. Among a few hundred thousand clones listed, roughly 14% were seen once. Study findings and constraints: A moderate, significant TCRB CDR3 shortening appeared in type 1 diabetes across four CD4+ subsets.

The specimen was naive CD4+ T cells from blood. The receptor set was obtained from a woman aged 18-29 years with type 1 diabetes.

This clone occurred a few times. This chain connects TRBV6-6 to TRBJ1-5, with D hard to call. This CDR3 is 13 amino acids long. Trimming cost V 6 bases and J 7 bases, with 13 bases left between them. The V gene's germline CDR1 is MNHNY and CDR2 SVGAGI (reference sequence). DNA for the CDR3: TGTGCCAGCAGCGGAAACCCCGGGCAGCCCCAGCATTTT. This gives the protein CASSGNPGQPQHF.

This rearrangement joins TRBV7-9 to TRBJ1-1, with TRBD1 matching 11 bases. The CDR3 length is 15 residues. The germline V gene encodes CDR1 SEHNR and CDR2 FQNEAQ (reference sequence). With 3 bases clipped from V and 5 bases from J, the junction kept 5 bases outside the gene matches. CDR3 bases: TGTGCCAGCAGCTTCTCCCGGGACAGGGGGACTGAAGCTTTCTTT. Its protein product is CASSFSRDRGTEAFF.

This clone was detected only a few times. The V and J genes are TRBV7-9 and TRBJ2-7; the D gene is possibly TRBD1 (7 bases). The CDR3 is 13 amino acids. CDR1 and CDR2 from the germline V gene are SEHNR and FQNEAQ (reference sequence). V lost 5 bases, J lost 6 bases, and 14 bases lay in between. CDR3 in DNA: TGTGCCAGCAGCGGCGGCAGGGGGGCCGAGCAGTACTTC. Translated: CASSGGRGAEQYF. Together with reference TRBV7-9 and TRBJ2-7, the CDR3 gives the full variable domain: DTGVSQNPRHKITKRGQNVTFRCDPISEHNRLYWYRQTLGQGPEFLTYFQNEAQLEKSRLLSDRFSAERPKGSFSTLEIQRTEQGDSAMYLCASSGGRGAEQYFGPGTRLTVT.

J is TRBJ2-7 and V is TRBV18; 9 positions match TRBD1. Germline trimming cut 5 bases from V and 7 bases from J; bases unmatched to any gene: 6. The CDR3 has 13 amino acids. The germline V gene has CDR1 KGHSH and CDR2 LQKENI. The CDR3 DNA reads as TGTGCCAGCTCAGGGGACAGGGTGCAAGAGCAGTACTTC. The encoded protein is CASSGDRVQEQYF.

The rearrangement links TRBV14 to TRBJ2-3; TRBD1 matches 10 bases. V lost 4 bases and J lost 5; bases outside the gene matches: 6. The CDR3 is 15 amino acids. Looked up from germline, CDR1 is SGHDN and CDR2 is FVKESK. The CDR3 here is CASSLGQGLRDTQYF. DNA of the CDR3: TGTGCCAGCAGCCTGGGACAGGGGTTAAGAGATACGCAGTATTTT. Based on the CDR3 plus reference TRBV14 and TRBJ2-3, the full variable domain is EAGVTQFPSHSVIEKGQTVTLRCDPISGHDNLYWYRRVMGKEIKFLLHFVKESKQDESGMPNNRFLAERTGGTYSTLKVQPAELEDSGVYFCASSLGQGLRDTQYFGPGTRLTVL.

Comments on this clone: Germline is not matched at one junction end, which may reflect a read error. The genes are TRBV28 and TRBJ2-2; D is unclear. The germline gives CDR1 MDHEN, CDR2 SYDVKM. The CDR3 has 14 amino acids. CDR3 bases: TGTGCCAGCACCTCCGGTCCGAAAACCGGGGAGCTGTTTTTT. This encodes CASTSGPKTGELFF.

V usage is TRBV9 and J usage is TRBJ2-3; D is perhaps TRBD1 (5 bases). V was pared by 0 bases and J by 5 bases, with 13 bases between. In germline, CDR1 is SGDLS, CDR2 YYNGEE. The CDR3 has 15 residues. CDR3 amino acids: CASSVGNGALDTQYF. The DNA of the CDR3 is TGTGCCAGCAGCGTAGGTAATGGGGCACTAGATACGCAGTATTTT.

This clone has a handful of counts. CDR3 loop: CASSLDRVSNIQYF. DNA of the CDR3: TGTGCCAGCAGCTTAGACAGGGTATCGAACATTCAGTACTTC. The chain joins TRBV11-2 to TRBJ2-4; the D gene is possibly TRBD1 (5 bases). This CDR3 has 14 amino acids. V lost 0 bases and J 7 bases, leaving 10 bases between the germline ends. The germline gives CDR1 SGHAT, CDR2 FQNNGV. The whole variable domain, filled in from reference TRBV11-2 and TRBJ2-4, reads EAGVAQSPRYKIIEKRQSVAFWCNPISGHATLYWYQQILGQGPKLLIQFQNNGVVDDSQLPKDRFSAERLKGVDSTLKIQPAKLEDSAVYLCASSLDRVSNIQYFGAGTRLSVL.

J is TRBJ1-1 and V is TRBV7-2, with D unresolved. Germline V gene sequence: CDR1 SGHTA, CDR2 FQGNSA. The CDR3 totals 11 residues. Trimming left V 9 bases short and J 2 bases short, with 7 bases between. This chain's CDR3 is CASRANTEAFF. The CDR3 DNA reads as TGTGCCAGTAGAGCAAACACTGAAGCTTTCTTT. Full variable domain (outside the CDR3, taken from reference TRBV7-2 and TRBJ1-1): GAGVSQSPSNKVTEKGKDVELRCDPISGHTALYWYRQSLGQGLEFLIYFQGNSAPDKSGLPSDRFSAERTGGSVSTLTIQRTQQEDSAVYLCASRANTEAFFGQGTRLTVV.

V is TRBV28 and J is TRBJ2-3; D is possibly TRBD2 (6 bases). Per the germline V gene, CDR1 is MDHEN and CDR2 is SYDVKM. The V gene lost 8 bases and the J gene lost 4 bases, with 16 bases spanning the gap. This CDR3 spans 14 amino acids. CDR3 in amino acids: CASRTGGRSDTQYF. In DNA, the CDR3 is TGTGCCAGCCGCACTGGGGGGAGATCAGATACGCAGTATTTT. Based on the CDR3 plus reference TRBV28 and TRBJ2-3, the full variable domain is DVKVTQSSRYLVKRTGEKVFLECVQDMDHENMFWYRQDPGLGLRLIYFSYDVKMKEKGDIPEGYSVSREKKERFSLILESASTNQTSMYLCASRTGGRSDTQYFGPGTRLTVL.

This clone was seen a few times. The rearrangement links TRBV7-6 to TRBJ2-3, with D tentatively TRBD2 (6 bases). Germline V gives CDR1 SGHVS, CDR2 FNYEAQ. The ends were cut back, 4 bases at V and 5 bases at J, with 19 bases in the middle. The CDR3 is made up of 16 amino acids. CDR3 DNA: TGTGCCAGCAGCTCGACTAGTGGGAATTATGGAGATACGCAGTATTTT. Encoded protein: CASSSTSGNYGDTQYF.

The table lists this clone with a few counts. The chain joins TRBV4-2 to TRBJ2-1; D is perhaps TRBD1 (5 bases). The CDR3 is made up of 14 amino acids. V was shortened by 0 bases and J by 10 bases, with 13 bases between the two germline ends. Germline CDR1 LGHNA, CDR2 YNFKEQ. The DNA of the CDR3 is TGTGCCAGCAGCCAAGATCAGGGCTCCCTGGAGCAGTTCTTC. It specifies CASSQDQGSLEQFF.

The rearrangement joins TRBV20-1 to TRBJ1-2; D gene ambiguous. The CDR3 runs to 10 residues. Per germline, CDR1 DFQATT and CDR2 SNEGSKA (reference sequence). The CDR3 nucleotides read TGCCTTATACAAACCTCCGGCTACACCTTC. Its translation is CLIQTSGYTF.

This clone was recorded a few times. The chain has TRBV6-5 and TRBJ2-3; 7 nucleotides match TRBD2. The V gene's germline CDR1 is MNHEY and CDR2 SVGAGI. This CDR3 is built from 15 residues. With V trimmed by 2 bases and J by 5 bases, 7 bases remained unmatched. CDR3 nucleotides: TGTGCCAGCAGTTACAGCGGGGCGGTACGAGATACGCAGTATTTT. Its translation is CASSYSGAVRDTQYF.

The CDR3 nucleotides read TGTGCCAGCAGCTTGTACAGGGGACAAGAGACCCAGTACTTC. Protein product: CASSLYRGQETQYF. This sequence joins TRBV5-6 and TRBJ2-5, with 7 bases aligning to TRBD1. The CDR3 is 14 amino acids. Trimming took 1 base from V and 2 from J; bases not matched to a gene: 2. CDR1 SGHDT and CDR2 YYEEEE come from the germline V gene.

This clone came up a few times. This chain connects TRBV28 to TRBJ2-7, with D perhaps TRBD1 (6 bases). CDR3 length: 15 amino acids. The germline V gene encodes CDR1 MDHEN and CDR2 SYDVKM. With 1 base removed from V and 1 base from J, the gap between germline ends came to 11 bases. DNA of the CDR3: TGTGCCAGCAGTTTATCTGGCAGGGGTTCCTACGAGCAGTACTTC. It is translated as CASSLSGRGSYEQYF.

V usage is TRBV4-3 and J usage is TRBJ2-3; D call uncertain. Trimming pared 2 bases from V and 0 bases from J, leaving 9 bases between. The V gene's germline CDR1 is LGHNA and CDR2 YSLEER. CDR3 length equals 15 residues. The CDR3 DNA reads as TGCGCCAGCAGCCAATACTGGAGTAGCACAGATACGCAGTATTTT. Translated: CASSQYWSSTDTQYF.

The chain employs TRBV5-1 and TRBJ2-2; 10 bases agree with TRBD1. V trimming: 1 base; J trimming: 5 bases; junction bases outside the gene matches: 5. The germline V gene encodes CDR1 SGHRS and CDR2 YFSETQ. The CDR3 is 16 amino acids. CDR3 nucleotides: TGCGCCAGCAGCTTGCGCCCGGGACAGGGGACCGGGGAGCTGTTTTTT. Translating gives CASSLRPGQGTGELFF.

The chain combines TRBV6-5 with TRBJ2-5, with D maybe TRBD2 (5 bases). V was trimmed by 1 base and J by 4 bases, leaving 7 bases between them. The V gene's germline CDR1 is MNHEY and CDR2 SVGAGI. This CDR3 has 13 amino acids. CDR3 sequence reads: CASSYLLGETQYF. CDR3 coding DNA: TGTGCCAGCAGTTACTTACTAGGAGAGACCCAGTACTTC.

This rearrangement joins TRBV7-2 to TRBJ2-5, with 12 nucleotides matching TRBD2. This CDR3 contains 18 residues. Germline V gives CDR1 SGHTA, CDR2 FQGNSA. J was trimmed by 5 bases and V by 5 bases; bases with no gene match: 15. CDR3 nucleotides: TGTGCCAGCAGCGTCAACCCCCTAGCGGGAGGGAGCGATGAGACCCAGTACTTC. This sequence encodes CASSVNPLAGGSDETQYF.

As to this clone: Different DNA sequences within this sample yield the same CDR3. The rearrangement uses TRBV29-1 and TRBJ1-1; 7 bases agree with TRBD1. Unmatched junction bases numbered 5, after V lost 7 bases and J lost 0 bases. This CDR3 comprises 13 residues. Per the germline V gene, CDR1 is SQVTM and CDR2 is ANQGSEA. For the CDR3, the DNA is TGCAGCGGTGTGGGACAGCTGAACACTGAAGCTTTCTTT. This translates into CSGVGQLNTEAFF.

The chain is built from TRBV9 and TRBJ2-5; 11 bases align to TRBD2. V gave up 0 bases and J gave up 2 bases; unmatched junction bases: 9. The CDR3 sequence is 18 residues long. From germline, CDR1 is SGDLS and CDR2 YYNGEE. CDR3 coding DNA: TGTGCCAGCAGCGTAGGAGGAACTAGCGGGGGTACTCAAGAGACCCAGTACTTC. Protein: CASSVGGTSGGTQETQYF.

Here the CDR3 reads CASSKGLAGGTDTQYF. DNA of the CDR3: TGCGCCAGCAGCAAAGGACTAGCGGGAGGCACAGATACGCAGTATTTT. The chain carries TRBV5-1 and TRBJ2-3, with 13 bases matching TRBD2. Germline V gene data show CDR1 as SGHRS and CDR2 as YFSETQ. V shed 4 bases, J shed 1 base, and the junction held 3 bases outside the gene matches. This CDR3 is built from 16 residues.

The chain has TRBV28 and TRBJ2-2; the match to TRBD2 covers 7 bases. The CDR3 loop spans 18 amino acids. Germline values: CDR1 MDHEN, CDR2 SYDVKM. The J segment lost 4 bases and the V segment lost 5 bases, leaving 16 bases of the junction unmatched. CDR3 DNA: TGTGCCAGCAGTCCGCGCCTGGGGAGGGGCCCCGGCACCGGGGAGCTGTTTTTT. Protein product: CASSPRLGRGPGTGELFF.

The J gene is TRBJ2-7, the V gene TRBV11-2, with 8 nucleotides matching TRBD2. V shed 5 bases and J 3 bases; nucleotides not matched to a gene: 15. Germline V gene lookup returns CDR1 SGHAT and CDR2 FQNNGV. This CDR3 region has 17 residues. CDR3 nucleotides: TGTGCCAGCAGCCGAGGCCTGGCGGGGGGCTCACTCTACGAGCAGTACTTC. Translation gives CASSRGLAGGSLYEQYF.

V usage is TRBV11-3 and J usage is TRBJ2-1; possible D gene TRBD1, 5 bases. CDR1 is SGHNT, CDR2 YENEEA, per germline. V lost 5 bases and J 6 bases, leaving 14 bases between the germline ends. The CDR3 spans 14 residues. CDR3 in amino acids: CASSPGRDRNEQFF. In DNA form, the CDR3 reads TGTGCCAGCAGCCCGGGCAGGGATCGCAATGAGCAGTTCTTC.